Presented here are 16 T cell receptor beta chains from one specimen sequenced in a study of T-cell memory formation after mild COVID-19. MiXCR was run by TCRdb on the 5' RACE reads, yielding one entry per CDR3 protein. The sample lists around 340,000 distinct CDR3 sequences, roughly 14% occurring once. What was sequenced was PBMCs or a T cell subset sorted from them (not recorded which). These receptors were obtained from a man between 18 and 29 years old who had mild COVID-19 (a few samples of this study predate the infection). Cell type and time point are not known.

This chain joins TRBV19 and TRBJ1-1, with a weak D call TRBD1 (5 bases). The V and J ends lost 3 bases and 8 bases respectively, with 13 bases between them. Germline V gives CDR1 LNHDA, CDR2 SQIVND (reference sequence). CDR3 length equals 13 residues. The CDR3: CASSIGPGREAFF. DNA for the CDR3: TGTGCCAGTAGTATTGGGCCAGGGAGGGAAGCTTTCTTT.

This clonotype was recorded many times. This chain links TRBV12-3 or TRBV12-4 with TRBJ2-1; TRBD2 might be the D (6 bases). The CDR3 is 14 residues long. V was trimmed by 5 bases and J by 0 bases, leaving 8 bases between them. CDR3 sequence reads: CASSPGGSYNEQFF. As DNA, the CDR3 is TGTGCCAGCAGTCCCGGGGGCTCCTACAATGAGCAGTTCTTC.

The chain links TRBV20-1 to TRBJ1-1; 7 nucleotides line up with TRBD1. The CDR3 length is 13 residues. CDR1 and CDR2 from the germline V gene are DFQATT and SNEGSKA (reference sequence). V dropped 4 bases and J dropped 11; count of bases not matched to a gene: 13. The CDR3 DNA follows: TGCAGTGCTATCGACAGGGACTACTATCATGCTTTCTTT. Its protein product is CSAIDRDYYHAFF.

This clonotype appeared a few times. The chain is built from TRBV20-1 and TRBJ2-6, with D unresolved. The CDR3 is made up of 15 amino acids. Trimming left V 0 bases short and J 1 base short, with 7 bases between. The germline gives CDR1 DFQATT, CDR2 SNEGSKA (reference sequence). The CDR3 loop reads CSARDPWSGANVLTF. CDR3 nucleotide sequence: TGCAGTGCTAGAGATCCATGGTCTGGGGCCAACGTCCTGACTTTC.

V gene TRBV4-3 combines with J gene TRBJ1-2; tentative D call: TRBD1 (6 bases). Germline V gene lookup returns CDR1 LGHNA and CDR2 YSLEER. CDR3 length: 15 amino acids. V lost 4 bases and J lost 4, with 16 bases in between. The CDR3 protein is CASSRTRQDLYGYTF. As DNA, the CDR3 is TGCGCCAGCAGCCGAACTCGACAGGATCTCTATGGCTACACCTTC.

The chain combines TRBV6-2 or TRBV6-3 with TRBJ1-5, with 7 bases lining up with TRBD1. J lost 4 bases, V lost 4 bases, and 4 bases had no gene match. Germline V gene lookup returns CDR1 MNHEY and CDR2 SVGEGT. CDR3 length equals 14 residues. The CDR3 region has the DNA TGTGCCAGCAGTTTGGACAGGACGAATCAGCCCCAGCATTTT. It is translated as CASSLDRTNQPQHF.

The chain has TRBV12-3 or TRBV12-4 and TRBJ1-2; D not resolved. Trimming shortened V by 1 base and J by 5 bases, and 8 bases separated the two germline ends. The CDR3 contains 13 residues. CDR3 amino acids: CASSLGERYGYTF. The CDR3 nucleotides read TGTGCCAGCAGTTTAGGGGAGAGGTATGGCTACACCTTC.

The chain uses TRBV6-5 and TRBJ1-2; D is uncertain. V was pared by 5 bases and J by 7 bases, with 20 bases between. Germline V gene lookup returns CDR1 MNHEY and CDR2 SVGAGI. There are 15 residues in the CDR3. This chain's CDR3 is CASSRTGEGSGGYTF. The CDR3 nucleotides are TGTGCCAGCAGTCGGACCGGTGAGGGATCAGGTGGCTACACCTTC.

The rearrangement links TRBV5-1 to TRBJ2-2, with D unresolved. V lost 0 bases and J 1 base, leaving 10 bases between the germline ends. Germline CDR1 SGHRS, CDR2 YFSETQ. This CDR3 region has 16 residues. DNA of the CDR3: TGCGCCAGCAGCTTGGCCAAAGCCGGGAACACCGGGGAGCTGTTTTTT. Translated, it gives CASSLAKAGNTGELFF.

This clonotype was seen more than once but under ten times. The chain is built from TRBV20-1 and TRBJ1-6, with D unresolved. V lost 4 bases, J lost 6 bases, and 10 bases lay in between. Looked up from germline, CDR1 is DFQATT and CDR2 is SNEGSKA (reference sequence). The CDR3 length is 13 residues. CDR3 coding DNA: TGCAGTGCTAAAGGACGGAGTAATTCACCCCTCCACTTT. Amino acids: CSAKGRSNSPLHF.

The rearrangement joins TRBV7-6 to TRBJ2-3, with TRBD2 matching over 8 bases. The length of the CDR3 is 15 residues. V lost 5 bases and J lost 4; bases outside the gene matches: 8. Germline lookup yields CDR1 SGHVS and CDR2 FNYEAQ. The CDR3 sequence: CASSPREVASDTQYF. CDR3 sequence (DNA): TGTGCCAGCAGCCCGCGGGAGGTTGCGTCAGATACGCAGTATTTT.

This sequence joins TRBV28 and TRBJ1-2, with D uncertain. CDR3 size: 13 residues. V lost 4 bases to trimming and J lost 5 bases, with 11 bases between them. Germline loops: CDR1 MDHEN, CDR2 SYDVKM. The CDR3: CASSYNKGYGYTF. The CDR3 DNA reads as TGTGCCAGCAGTTATAATAAGGGTTATGGCTACACCTTC.

This clonotype appeared a few times. This rearrangement joins TRBV2 to TRBJ2-1; TRBD1 or TRBD2 may be the D gene (5 bases each). V lost 2 bases, J lost 5 bases, and 7 bases lay in between. The germline V gene has CDR1 SNHLY and CDR2 FYNNEI. This CDR3 is built from 13 residues. Here the CDR3 reads CASSEWGNNEQFF. The CDR3 coding sequence is TGTGCCAGCAGTGAATGGGGGAACAATGAGCAGTTCTTC.

The chain recombines TRBV29-1 with TRBJ1-1, with a weak D call TRBD1 (6 bases). CDR1 and CDR2 from the germline V gene are SQVTM and ANQGSEA. The CDR3 covers 13 residues. The V gene lost 4 bases and the J gene lost 4 bases, with 13 bases spanning the gap. This chain's CDR3 is CSVAGRGVTEAFF. CDR3 nucleotides: TGCAGCGTTGCGGGCAGGGGCGTCACTGAAGCTTTCTTT.

The sample holds a few counts of this clonotype. The chain couples TRBV4-1 to TRBJ2-7; D is perhaps TRBD2 (5 bases). With 0 bases removed from V and 4 bases from J, the gap between germline ends came to 19 bases. The CDR3 loop spans 17 amino acids. Germline loops: CDR1 MGHRA, CDR2 YSYEKL. The CDR3 DNA is TGCGCCAGCAGCCAAGACCCGAGGAGGACGGTTACGTACGAGCAGTACTTC. Amino acids: CASSQDPRRTVTYEQYF.

The gene calls are TRBV4-1 and TRBJ1-3; no clear D. Looked up from germline, CDR1 is MGHRA and CDR2 is YSYEKL. This CDR3 spans 16 amino acids. Trimming left V 0 bases short and J 4 bases short, with 13 bases between. The CDR3 coding sequence is TGCGCCAGCAGCCAAGAAGGCCGGGCGCGGGGAAACACCATATATTTT. It is translated as CASSQEGRARGNTIYF.